These 14 T cell receptor beta chains were all obtained from the same sample, sequenced in a study of blood T cell repertoires in COVID-19. Method: immunoSEQ multiplex PCR; TCRdb's copy keeps in-frame clones and lacks some. The sample contains fewer than 200,000 clones, roughly 85% of which appear only once. Sequenced: peripheral blood. Receptor source: a woman aged 60-70 years with COVID-19, enrolled during active disease.

The CDR3 region has the DNA TGCGCCAGCAGCTTGGGGGGGCCGCGGAACACTGAAGCTTTCTTT. This sequence encodes CASSLGGPRNTEAFF. The V and J genes are TRBV5-1 and TRBJ1-1; TRBD1 is a possible D gene (6 bases). Germline values: CDR1 SGHRS, CDR2 YFSETQ. With 0 bases removed from V and 1 base from J, the gap between germline ends came to 10 bases. CDR3 size: 15 residues.

The chain uses TRBV30 and TRBJ1-3; D remains ambiguous. Per the germline V gene, CDR1 is GTSNPN and CDR2 is SVGIG (reference sequence). There are 12 residues in the CDR3. V dropped 1 base and J dropped 3 bases, with 4 bases sitting between them. CDR3 in amino acids: CAWSESGNTIYF. DNA of the CDR3: TGTGCCTGGAGTGAGAGTGGAAACACCATATATTTT.

The chain joins TRBV9 to TRBJ2-1; 9 bases match TRBD2. V lost 4 bases to trimming and J lost 8 bases; unmatched junction nucleotides: 10. The CDR3 is made up of 15 amino acids. The V gene's germline CDR1 is SGDLS and CDR2 YYNGEE. For the CDR3, the DNA is TGTGCCAGCAGCCCCCGCGGGGGGGCCCTGCATGAGCAGTTCTTC. Its protein is CASSPRGGALHEQFF.

This clone was detected a few times. The chain links TRBV7-9 to TRBJ1-1; no definite D call. This CDR3 spans 12 amino acids. Germline V gene data show CDR1 as SEHNR and CDR2 as FQNEAQ (reference sequence). With 5 bases removed from V and 3 bases from J, the gap between germline ends came to 7 bases. The chain's CDR3 is CASSPRDTEAFF. Written as DNA, the CDR3 is TGTGCCAGCAGCCCCCGGGACACTGAAGCTTTCTTT.

The chain combines TRBV12-3 or TRBV12-4 with TRBJ1-5; D call uncertain. The CDR3 runs 13 residues. The V gene lost 2 bases and the J gene lost 4 bases, with 6 bases spanning the gap. In nucleotides, the CDR3 is TGTGCCAGCAGTTTACCGGGGAATCAGCCCCAGCATTTT. This sequence encodes CASSLPGNQPQHF.

This sequence joins TRBV7-6 and TRBJ2-1; D is possibly TRBD2 (6 bases). Trimming cost V 1 base and J 7 bases, with 11 bases left between them. The germline gives CDR1 SGHVS, CDR2 FNYEAQ. This CDR3 has 14 residues. Here the CDR3 reads CASSLVAGRNEQFF. DNA of the CDR3: TGTGCCAGCAGCTTAGTCGCGGGGAGGAATGAGCAGTTCTTC. Full variable domain (remainder filled in from reference TRBV7-6 and TRBJ2-1): GAGVSQSPRYKVTKRGQDVALRCDPISGHVSLYWYRQALGQGPEFLTYFNYEAQQDKSGLPNDRFSAERPEGSISTLTIQRTEQRDSAMYRCASSLVAGRNEQFFGPGTRLTVL.

The chain's CDR3 is CASIGTSNTGELFF. CDR3 in DNA: TGTGCCAGCATAGGGACATCCAACACCGGGGAGCTGTTTTTT. The chain has TRBV6-4 and TRBJ2-2, with D possibly being TRBD1 (6 bases). The CDR3 runs 14 residues. Germline V gives CDR1 MRHNA, CDR2 SNTAGT. Trimming shortened V by 7 bases and J by 2 bases, and 11 bases separated the two germline ends.

The rearrangement links TRBV7-2 to TRBJ1-3; TRBD1 aligns across 7 bases. The V gene's germline CDR1 is SGHTA and CDR2 FQGNSA. CDR3 length equals 15 residues. The ends lost 5 bases at V and 0 bases at J; junction bases unmatched: 4. In DNA form, the CDR3 reads TGTGCCAGCAGCGTTGGGACAGTCTCTGGAAACACCATATATTTT. This gives the protein CASSVGTVSGNTIYF.

The rearrangement links TRBV7-3 to TRBJ2-3; TRBD1 is a possible D gene (6 bases). The V end was cut by 1 base, the J end by 1 base, with 6 bases between. This CDR3 has 14 residues. CDR1 and CDR2 (germline): SGHTA, FQGTGA. As DNA, the CDR3 is TGTGCCAGCAGCTTAAGACAGGGCACAGATACGCAGTATTTT. Translation: CASSLRQGTDTQYF. Based on the CDR3 plus reference TRBV7-3 and TRBJ2-3, the full variable domain is GAGVSQTPSNKVTEKGKYVELRCDPISGHTALYWYRQSLGQGPEFLIYFQGTGAADDSGLPNDRFFAVRPEGSVSTLKIQRTERGDSAVYLCASSLRQGTDTQYFGPGTRLTVL.

The chain employs TRBV12-3 or TRBV12-4 and TRBJ2-3, with no clear D. CDR3 length: 12 residues. V lost 3 bases and J 7 bases, leaving 8 bases between the germline ends. The CDR3 nucleotides read TGTGCCAGCAGTTTCGGTGAGAATACGCAGTATTTT. It codes for CASSFGENTQYF.

This chain connects TRBV11-2 to TRBJ2-7; tentative D call: TRBD2 (5 bases). From germline, CDR1 is SGHAT and CDR2 FQNNGV. V was cut by 1 base and J by 3 bases, with 10 bases left in between. This CDR3 spans 14 amino acids. The CDR3 nucleotides read TGTGCCAGCAGCTTAGGCTCAACTAGCTACGAGCAGTACTTC. Its protein is CASSLGSTSYEQYF.

The rearrangement joins TRBV20-1 to TRBJ2-3, with 13 bases lining up with TRBD2. The germline V gene encodes CDR1 DFQATT and CDR2 SNEGSKA (reference sequence). With 5 bases clipped from V and 3 bases from J, the junction kept 8 bases outside the gene matches. The CDR3 is 16 residues long. The CDR3 loop reads CSARGLAGVGTDTQYF. Here the CDR3 DNA reads TGCAGTGCTCGTGGACTAGCGGGAGTGGGAACAGATACGCAGTATTTT.

V usage is TRBV13 and J usage is TRBJ1-6, with D unresolved. V gave up 5 bases and J gave up 14 bases, with 16 bases separating them. CDR3 length: 13 amino acids. CDR1 and CDR2 from the germline V gene are PRHDT and FYEKMQ (reference sequence). The CDR3 region is CASSQSPVGTLHF. The CDR3 coding sequence is TGTGCCAGCAGCCAGAGTCCCGTGGGCACCCTCCACTTT.

The chain combines TRBV5-1 with TRBJ2-7, with TRBD2 matching over 11 bases. V was clipped by 5 bases and J by 1 base; unmatched bases: 5. Per the germline V gene, CDR1 is SGHRS and CDR2 is YFSETQ. The length of the CDR3 is 15 residues. This CDR3 is CASRETSGVSYEQYF. DNA for the CDR3: TGCGCCAGCAGAGAGACTAGCGGGGTGTCCTACGAGCAGTACTTC.